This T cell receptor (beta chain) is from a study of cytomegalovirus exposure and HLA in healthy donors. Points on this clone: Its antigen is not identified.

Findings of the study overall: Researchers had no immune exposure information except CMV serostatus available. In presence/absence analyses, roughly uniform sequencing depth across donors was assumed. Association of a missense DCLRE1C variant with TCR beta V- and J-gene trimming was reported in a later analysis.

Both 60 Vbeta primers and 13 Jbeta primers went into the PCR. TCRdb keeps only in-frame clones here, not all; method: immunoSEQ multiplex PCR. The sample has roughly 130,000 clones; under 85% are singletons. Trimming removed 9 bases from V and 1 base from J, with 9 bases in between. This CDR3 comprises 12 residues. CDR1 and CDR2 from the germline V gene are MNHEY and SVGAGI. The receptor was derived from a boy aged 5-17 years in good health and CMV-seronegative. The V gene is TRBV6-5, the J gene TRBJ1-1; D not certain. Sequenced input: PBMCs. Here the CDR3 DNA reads TGTGCCAGGCCGCGTGGGAACACTGAAGCTTTCTTT. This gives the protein CARPRGNTEAFF.